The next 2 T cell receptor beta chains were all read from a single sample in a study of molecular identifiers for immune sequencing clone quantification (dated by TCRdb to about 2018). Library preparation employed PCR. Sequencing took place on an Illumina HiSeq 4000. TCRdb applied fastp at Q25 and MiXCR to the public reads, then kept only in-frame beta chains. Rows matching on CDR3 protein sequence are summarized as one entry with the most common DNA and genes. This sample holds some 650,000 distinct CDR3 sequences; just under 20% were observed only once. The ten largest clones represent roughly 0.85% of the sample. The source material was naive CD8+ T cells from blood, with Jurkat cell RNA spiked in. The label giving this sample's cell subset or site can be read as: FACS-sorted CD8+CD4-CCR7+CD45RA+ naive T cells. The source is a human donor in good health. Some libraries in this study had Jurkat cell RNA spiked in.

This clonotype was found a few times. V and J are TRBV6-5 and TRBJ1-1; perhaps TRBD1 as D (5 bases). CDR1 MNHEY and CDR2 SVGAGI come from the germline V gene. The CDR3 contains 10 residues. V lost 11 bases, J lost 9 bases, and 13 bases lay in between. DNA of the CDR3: TGTGCCGTTGGGGACGACCAAGCTTTCTTT. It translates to CAVGDDQAFF.

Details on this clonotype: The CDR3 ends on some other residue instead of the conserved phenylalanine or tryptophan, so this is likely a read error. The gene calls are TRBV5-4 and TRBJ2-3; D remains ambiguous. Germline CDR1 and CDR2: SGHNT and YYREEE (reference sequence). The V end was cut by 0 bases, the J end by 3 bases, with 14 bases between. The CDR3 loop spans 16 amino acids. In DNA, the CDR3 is TGTGCCAGCAGCTTGGGTGGAGAGGTTGGGACAGATACGCAGTATCTT. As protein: CASSLGGEVGTDTQYL.